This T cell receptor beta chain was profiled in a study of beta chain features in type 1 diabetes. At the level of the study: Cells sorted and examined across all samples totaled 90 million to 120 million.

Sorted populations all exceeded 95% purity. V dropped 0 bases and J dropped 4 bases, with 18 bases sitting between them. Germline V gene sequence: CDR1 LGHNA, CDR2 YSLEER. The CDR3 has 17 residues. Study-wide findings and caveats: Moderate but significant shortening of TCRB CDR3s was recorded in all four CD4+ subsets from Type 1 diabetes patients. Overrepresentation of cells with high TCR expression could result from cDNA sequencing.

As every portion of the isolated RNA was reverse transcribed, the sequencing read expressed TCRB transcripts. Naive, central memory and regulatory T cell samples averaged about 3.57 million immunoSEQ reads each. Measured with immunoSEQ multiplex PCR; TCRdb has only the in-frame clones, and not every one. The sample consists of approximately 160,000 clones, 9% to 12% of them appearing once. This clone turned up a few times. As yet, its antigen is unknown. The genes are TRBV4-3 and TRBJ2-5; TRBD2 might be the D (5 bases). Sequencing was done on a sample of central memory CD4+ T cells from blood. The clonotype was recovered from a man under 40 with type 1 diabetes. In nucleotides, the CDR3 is TGCGCCAGCAGCCAAGACCCCATGGGAGCGACGAGAGAGACCCAGTACTTC. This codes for CASSQDPMGATRETQYF.